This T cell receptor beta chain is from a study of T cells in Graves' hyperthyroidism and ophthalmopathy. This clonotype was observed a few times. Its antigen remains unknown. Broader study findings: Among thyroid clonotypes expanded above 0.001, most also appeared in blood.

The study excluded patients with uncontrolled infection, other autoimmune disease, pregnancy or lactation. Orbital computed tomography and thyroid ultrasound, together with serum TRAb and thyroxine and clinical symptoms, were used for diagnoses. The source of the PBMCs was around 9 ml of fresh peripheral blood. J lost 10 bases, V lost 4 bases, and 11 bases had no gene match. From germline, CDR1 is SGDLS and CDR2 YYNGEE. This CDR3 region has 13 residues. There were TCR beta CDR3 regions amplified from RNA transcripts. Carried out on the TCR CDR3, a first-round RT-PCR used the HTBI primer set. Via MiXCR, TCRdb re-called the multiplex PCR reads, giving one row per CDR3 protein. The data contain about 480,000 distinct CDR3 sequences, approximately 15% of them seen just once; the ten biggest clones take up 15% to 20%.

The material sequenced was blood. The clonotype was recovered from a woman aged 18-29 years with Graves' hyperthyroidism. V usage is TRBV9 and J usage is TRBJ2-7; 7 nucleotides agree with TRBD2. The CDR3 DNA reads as TGTGCCAGCAGCCAGAGGGTGGGGGGGGAACAGTACTTC. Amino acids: CASSQRVGGEQYF.